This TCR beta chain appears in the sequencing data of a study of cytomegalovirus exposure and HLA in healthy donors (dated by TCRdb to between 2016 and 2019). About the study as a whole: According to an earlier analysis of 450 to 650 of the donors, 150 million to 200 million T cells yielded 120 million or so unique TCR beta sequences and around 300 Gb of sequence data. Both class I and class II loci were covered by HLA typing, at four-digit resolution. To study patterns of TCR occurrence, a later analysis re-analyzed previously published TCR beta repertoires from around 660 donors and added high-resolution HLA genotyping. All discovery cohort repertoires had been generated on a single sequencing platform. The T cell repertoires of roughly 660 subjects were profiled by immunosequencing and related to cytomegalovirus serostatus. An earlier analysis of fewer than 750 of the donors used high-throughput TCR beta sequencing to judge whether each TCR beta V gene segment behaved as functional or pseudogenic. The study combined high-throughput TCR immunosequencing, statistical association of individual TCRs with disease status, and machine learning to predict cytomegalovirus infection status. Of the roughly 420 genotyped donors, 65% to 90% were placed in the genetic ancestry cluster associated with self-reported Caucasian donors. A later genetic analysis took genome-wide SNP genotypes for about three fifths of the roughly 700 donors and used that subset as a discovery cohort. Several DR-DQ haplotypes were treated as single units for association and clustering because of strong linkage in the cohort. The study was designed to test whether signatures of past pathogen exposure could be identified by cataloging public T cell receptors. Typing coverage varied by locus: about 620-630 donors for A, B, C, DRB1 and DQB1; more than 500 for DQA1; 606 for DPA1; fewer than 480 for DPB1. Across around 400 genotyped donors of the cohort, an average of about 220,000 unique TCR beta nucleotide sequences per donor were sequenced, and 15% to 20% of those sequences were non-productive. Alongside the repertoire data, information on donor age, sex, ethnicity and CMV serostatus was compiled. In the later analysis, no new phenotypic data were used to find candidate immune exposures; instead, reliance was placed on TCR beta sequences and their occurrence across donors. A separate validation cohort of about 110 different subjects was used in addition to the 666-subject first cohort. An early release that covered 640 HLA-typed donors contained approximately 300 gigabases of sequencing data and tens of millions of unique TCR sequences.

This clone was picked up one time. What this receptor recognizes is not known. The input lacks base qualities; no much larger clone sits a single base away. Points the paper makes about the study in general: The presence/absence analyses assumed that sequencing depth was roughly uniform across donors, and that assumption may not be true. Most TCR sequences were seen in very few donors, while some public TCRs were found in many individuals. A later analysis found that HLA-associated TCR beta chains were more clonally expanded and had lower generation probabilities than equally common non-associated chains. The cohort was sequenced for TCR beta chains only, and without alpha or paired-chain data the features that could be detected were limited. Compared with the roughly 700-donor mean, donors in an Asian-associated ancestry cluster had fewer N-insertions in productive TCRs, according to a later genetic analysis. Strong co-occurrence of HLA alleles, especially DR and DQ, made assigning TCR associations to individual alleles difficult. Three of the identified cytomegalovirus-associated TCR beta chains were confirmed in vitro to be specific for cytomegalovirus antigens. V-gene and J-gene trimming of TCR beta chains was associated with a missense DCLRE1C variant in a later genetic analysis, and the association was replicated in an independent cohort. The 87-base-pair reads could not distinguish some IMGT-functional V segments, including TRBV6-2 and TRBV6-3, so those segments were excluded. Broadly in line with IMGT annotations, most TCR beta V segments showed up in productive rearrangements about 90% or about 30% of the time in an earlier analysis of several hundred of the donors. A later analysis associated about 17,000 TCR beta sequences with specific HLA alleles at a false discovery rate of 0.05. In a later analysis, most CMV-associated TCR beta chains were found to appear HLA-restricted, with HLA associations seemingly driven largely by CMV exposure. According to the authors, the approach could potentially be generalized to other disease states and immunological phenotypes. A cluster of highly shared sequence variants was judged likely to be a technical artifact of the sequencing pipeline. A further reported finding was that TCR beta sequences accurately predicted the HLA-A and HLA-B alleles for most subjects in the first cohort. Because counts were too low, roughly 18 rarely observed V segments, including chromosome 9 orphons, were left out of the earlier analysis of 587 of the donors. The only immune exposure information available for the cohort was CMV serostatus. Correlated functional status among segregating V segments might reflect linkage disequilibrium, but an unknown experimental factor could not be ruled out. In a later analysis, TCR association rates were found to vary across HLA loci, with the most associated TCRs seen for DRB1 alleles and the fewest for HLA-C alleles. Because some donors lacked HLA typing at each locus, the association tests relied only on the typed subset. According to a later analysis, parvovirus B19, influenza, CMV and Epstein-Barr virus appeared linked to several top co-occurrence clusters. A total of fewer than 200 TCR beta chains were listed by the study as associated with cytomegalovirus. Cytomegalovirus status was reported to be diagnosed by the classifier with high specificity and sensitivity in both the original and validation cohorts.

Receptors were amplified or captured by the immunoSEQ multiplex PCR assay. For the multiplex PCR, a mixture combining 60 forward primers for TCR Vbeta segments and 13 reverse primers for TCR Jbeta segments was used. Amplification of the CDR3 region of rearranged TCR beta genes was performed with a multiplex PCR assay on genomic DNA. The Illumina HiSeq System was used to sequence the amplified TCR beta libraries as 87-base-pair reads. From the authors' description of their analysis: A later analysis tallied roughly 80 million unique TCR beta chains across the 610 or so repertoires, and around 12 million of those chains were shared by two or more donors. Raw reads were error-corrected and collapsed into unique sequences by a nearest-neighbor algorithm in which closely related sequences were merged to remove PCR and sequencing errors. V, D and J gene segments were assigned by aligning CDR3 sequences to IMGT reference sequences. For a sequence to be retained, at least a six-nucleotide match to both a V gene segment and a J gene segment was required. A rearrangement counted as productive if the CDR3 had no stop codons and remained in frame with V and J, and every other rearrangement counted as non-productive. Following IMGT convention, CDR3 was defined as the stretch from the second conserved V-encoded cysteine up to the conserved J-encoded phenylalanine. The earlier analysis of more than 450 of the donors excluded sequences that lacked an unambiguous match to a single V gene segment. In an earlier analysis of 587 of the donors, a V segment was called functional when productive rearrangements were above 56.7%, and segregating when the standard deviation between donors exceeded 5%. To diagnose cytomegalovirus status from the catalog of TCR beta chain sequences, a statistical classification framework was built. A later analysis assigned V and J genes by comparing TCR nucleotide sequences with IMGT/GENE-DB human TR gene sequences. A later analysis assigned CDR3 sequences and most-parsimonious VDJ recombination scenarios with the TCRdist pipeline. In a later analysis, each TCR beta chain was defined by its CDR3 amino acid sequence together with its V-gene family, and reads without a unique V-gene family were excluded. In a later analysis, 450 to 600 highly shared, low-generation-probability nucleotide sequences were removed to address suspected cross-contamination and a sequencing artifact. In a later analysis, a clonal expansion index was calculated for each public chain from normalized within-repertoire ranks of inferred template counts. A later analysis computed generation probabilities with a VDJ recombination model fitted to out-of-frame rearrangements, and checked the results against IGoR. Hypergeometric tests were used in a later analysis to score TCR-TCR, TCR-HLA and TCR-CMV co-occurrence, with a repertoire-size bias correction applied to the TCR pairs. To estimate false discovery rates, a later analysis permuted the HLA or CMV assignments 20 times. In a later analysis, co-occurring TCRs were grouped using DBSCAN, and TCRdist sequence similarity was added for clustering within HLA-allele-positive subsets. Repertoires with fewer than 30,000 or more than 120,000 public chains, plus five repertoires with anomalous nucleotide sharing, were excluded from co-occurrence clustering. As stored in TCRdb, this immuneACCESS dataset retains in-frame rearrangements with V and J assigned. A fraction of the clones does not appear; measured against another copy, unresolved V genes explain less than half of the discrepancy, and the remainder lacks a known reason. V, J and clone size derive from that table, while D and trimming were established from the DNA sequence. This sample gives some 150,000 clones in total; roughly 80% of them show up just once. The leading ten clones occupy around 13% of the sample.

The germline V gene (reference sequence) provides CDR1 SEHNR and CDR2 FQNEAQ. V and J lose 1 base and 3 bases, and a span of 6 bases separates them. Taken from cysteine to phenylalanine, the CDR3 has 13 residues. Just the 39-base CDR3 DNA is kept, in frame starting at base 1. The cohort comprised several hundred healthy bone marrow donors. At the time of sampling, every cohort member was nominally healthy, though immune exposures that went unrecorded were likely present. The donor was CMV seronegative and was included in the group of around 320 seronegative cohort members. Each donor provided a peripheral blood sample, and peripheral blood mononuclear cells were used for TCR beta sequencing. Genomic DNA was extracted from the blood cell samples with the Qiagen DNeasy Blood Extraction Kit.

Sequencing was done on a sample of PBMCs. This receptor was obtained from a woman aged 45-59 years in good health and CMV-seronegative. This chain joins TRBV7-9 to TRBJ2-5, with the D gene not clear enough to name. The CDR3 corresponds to CASSLDVEETQYF. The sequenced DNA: TGTGCCAGCAGCTTAGATGTCGAAGAGACCCAGTACTTC.